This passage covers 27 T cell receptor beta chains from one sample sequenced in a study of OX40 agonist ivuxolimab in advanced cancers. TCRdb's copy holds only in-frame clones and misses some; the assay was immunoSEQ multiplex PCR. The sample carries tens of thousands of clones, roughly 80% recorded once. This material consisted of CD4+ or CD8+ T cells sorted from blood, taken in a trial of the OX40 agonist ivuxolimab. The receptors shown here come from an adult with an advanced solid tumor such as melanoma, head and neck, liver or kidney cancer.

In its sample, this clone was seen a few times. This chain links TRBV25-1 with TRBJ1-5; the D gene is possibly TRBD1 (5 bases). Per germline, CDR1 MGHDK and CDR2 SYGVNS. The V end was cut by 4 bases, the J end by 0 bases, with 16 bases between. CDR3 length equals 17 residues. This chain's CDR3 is CASSGEGRVPSNQPQHF. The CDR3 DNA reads TGTGCCAGCAGTGGGGAGGGGCGAGTGCCTAGCAATCAGCCCCAGCATTTT.

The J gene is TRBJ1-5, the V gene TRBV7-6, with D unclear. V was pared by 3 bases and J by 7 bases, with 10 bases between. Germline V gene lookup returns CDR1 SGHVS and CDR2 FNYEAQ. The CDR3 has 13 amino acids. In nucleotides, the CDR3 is TGTGCCAGCAGCTTGTCCGGGCAACAGCCCCAGCATTTT. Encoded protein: CASSLSGQQPQHF.

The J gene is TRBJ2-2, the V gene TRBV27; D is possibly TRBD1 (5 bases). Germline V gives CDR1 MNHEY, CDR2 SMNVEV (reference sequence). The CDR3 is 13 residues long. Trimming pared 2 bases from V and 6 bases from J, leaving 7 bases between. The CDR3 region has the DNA TGTGCCAGCAGTTTACAGGGTGCCGGGGAGCTGTTTTTT. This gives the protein CASSLQGAGELFF.

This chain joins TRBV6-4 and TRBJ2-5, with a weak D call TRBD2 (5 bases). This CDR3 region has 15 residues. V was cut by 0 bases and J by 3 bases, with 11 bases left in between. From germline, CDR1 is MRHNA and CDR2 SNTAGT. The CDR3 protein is CASSDSTPGEETQYF. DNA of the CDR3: TGTGCCAGCAGTGACTCGACGCCCGGGGAAGAGACCCAGTACTTC.

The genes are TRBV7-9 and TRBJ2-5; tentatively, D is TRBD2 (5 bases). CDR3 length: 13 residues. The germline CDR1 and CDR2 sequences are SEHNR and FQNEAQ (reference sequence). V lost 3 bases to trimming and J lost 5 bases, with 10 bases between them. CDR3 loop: CASSFPPGETQYF. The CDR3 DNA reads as TGTGCCAGCAGCTTTCCTCCGGGGGAGACCCAGTACTTC.

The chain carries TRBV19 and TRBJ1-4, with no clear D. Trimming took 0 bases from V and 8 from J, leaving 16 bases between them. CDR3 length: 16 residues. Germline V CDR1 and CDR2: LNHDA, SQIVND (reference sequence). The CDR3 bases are TGTGCCAGTAGTATAGATCGAGACAAGGCCCTGGAAAAACTGTTTTTT. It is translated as CASSIDRDKALEKLFF.

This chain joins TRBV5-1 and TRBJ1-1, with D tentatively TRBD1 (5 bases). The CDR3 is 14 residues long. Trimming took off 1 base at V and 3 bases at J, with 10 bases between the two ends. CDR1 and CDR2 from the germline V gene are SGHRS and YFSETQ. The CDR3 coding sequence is TGCGCCAGCAGCTTGCTGGGGGATCACACTGAAGCTTTCTTT. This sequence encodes CASSLLGDHTEAFF.

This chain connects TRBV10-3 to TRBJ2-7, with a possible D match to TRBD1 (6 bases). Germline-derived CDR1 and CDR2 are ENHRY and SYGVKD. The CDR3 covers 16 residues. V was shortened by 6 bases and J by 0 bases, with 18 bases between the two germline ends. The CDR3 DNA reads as TGTGCCATCAGCGATTCGAGTGGACAGCGCTCCTACGAGCAGTACTTC. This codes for CAISDSSGQRSYEQYF.

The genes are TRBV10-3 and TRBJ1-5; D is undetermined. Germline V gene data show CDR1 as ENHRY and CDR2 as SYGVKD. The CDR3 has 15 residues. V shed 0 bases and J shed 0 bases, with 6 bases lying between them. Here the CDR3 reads CAISESASSNQPQHF. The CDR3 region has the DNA TGTGCCATCAGTGAGTCTGCCAGTAGCAATCAGCCCCAGCATTTT.

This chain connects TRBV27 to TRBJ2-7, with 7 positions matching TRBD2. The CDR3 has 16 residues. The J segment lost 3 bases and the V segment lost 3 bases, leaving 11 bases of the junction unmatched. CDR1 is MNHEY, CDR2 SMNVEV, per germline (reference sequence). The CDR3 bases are TGTGCCAGCAGTTTTACCCCGACTAGCTTTTTCTACGAGCAGTACTTC. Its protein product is CASSFTPTSFFYEQYF.

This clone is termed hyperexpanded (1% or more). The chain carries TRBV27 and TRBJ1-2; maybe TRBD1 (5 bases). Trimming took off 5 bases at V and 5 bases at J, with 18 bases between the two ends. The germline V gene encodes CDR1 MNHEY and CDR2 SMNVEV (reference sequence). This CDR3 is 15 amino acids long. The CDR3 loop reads CASSISPPGLYGYTF. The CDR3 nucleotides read TGTGCCAGCAGTATCAGTCCTCCAGGGTTGTATGGCTACACCTTC.

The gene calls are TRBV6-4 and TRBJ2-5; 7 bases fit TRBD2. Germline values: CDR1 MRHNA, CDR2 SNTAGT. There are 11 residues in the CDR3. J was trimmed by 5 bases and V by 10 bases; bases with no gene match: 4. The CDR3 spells CATWGGETQYF. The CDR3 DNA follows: TGTGCCACCTGGGGGGGGGAGACCCAGTACTTC.

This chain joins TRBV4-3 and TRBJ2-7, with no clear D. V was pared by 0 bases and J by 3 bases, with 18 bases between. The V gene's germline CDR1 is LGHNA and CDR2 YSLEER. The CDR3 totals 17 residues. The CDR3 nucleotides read TGCGCCAGCAGCCAAGATAGGAGAGGTGCGGCAGACTACGAGCAGTACTTC. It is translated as CASSQDRRGAADYEQYF.

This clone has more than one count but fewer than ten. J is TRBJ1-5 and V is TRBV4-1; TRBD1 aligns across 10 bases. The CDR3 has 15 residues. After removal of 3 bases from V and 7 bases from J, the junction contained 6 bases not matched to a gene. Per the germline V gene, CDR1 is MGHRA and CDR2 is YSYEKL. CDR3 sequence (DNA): TGCGCCAGCAGCCAGTCCGGGACAGGGGTGCAGCCCCAGCATTTT. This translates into CASSQSGTGVQPQHF.

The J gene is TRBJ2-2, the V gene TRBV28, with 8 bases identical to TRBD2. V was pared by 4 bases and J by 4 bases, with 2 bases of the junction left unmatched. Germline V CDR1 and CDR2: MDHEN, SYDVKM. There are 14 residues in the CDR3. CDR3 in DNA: TGTGCCAGCAGTTACGGGGGGGGCACCGGGGAGCTGTTTTTT. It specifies CASSYGGGTGELFF. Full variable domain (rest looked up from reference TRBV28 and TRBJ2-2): DVKVTQSSRYLVKRTGEKVFLECVQDMDHENMFWYRQDPGLGLRLIYFSYDVKMKEKGDIPEGYSVSREKKERFSLILESASTNQTSMYLCASSYGGGTGELFFGEGSRLTVL.

The CDR3 DNA reads TGTGCCAGCAGTTTACCCTTCGGGGAACAACCCTACGAGCAGTACTTC. This gives the protein CASSLPFGEQPYEQYF. The rearrangement joins TRBV28 to TRBJ2-7, with TRBD2 as a possible D gene (5 bases). Germline loops: CDR1 MDHEN, CDR2 SYDVKM. The V end lost 2 bases, the J end lost 2 bases, and 16 bases lay between the germline ends. This CDR3 has 16 amino acids.

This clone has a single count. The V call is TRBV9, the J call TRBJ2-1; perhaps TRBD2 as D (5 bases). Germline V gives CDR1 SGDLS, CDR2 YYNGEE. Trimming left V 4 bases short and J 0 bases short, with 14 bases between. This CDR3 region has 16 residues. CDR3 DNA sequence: TGTGCCAGCAGCTTCTCACTAGTTAGCTCCTACAATGAGCAGTTCTTC. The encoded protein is CASSFSLVSSYNEQFF.

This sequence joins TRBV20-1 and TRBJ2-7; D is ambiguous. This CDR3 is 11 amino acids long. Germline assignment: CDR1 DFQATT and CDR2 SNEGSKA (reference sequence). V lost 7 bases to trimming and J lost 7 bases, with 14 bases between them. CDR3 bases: TGCAGTGTTAGGAAACTGGGTGAGCAGTACTTC. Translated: CSVRKLGEQYF.

The CDR3 DNA is TGTGCCAGCAGCTTAGGAGAAGTAGACGAGCAGTACTTC. It specifies CASSLGEVDEQYF. The V gene is TRBV28, the J gene TRBJ2-7; D remains unclear. Germline V gene sequence: CDR1 MDHEN, CDR2 SYDVKM. With 6 bases removed from V and 5 bases from J, the gap between germline ends came to 14 bases. This CDR3 is 13 amino acids long. The whole variable domain, remainder taken from reference TRBV28 and TRBJ2-7, is DVKVTQSSRYLVKRTGEKVFLECVQDMDHENMFWYRQDPGLGLRLIYFSYDVKMKEKGDIPEGYSVSREKKERFSLILESASTNQTSMYLCASSLGEVDEQYFGPGTRLTVT.

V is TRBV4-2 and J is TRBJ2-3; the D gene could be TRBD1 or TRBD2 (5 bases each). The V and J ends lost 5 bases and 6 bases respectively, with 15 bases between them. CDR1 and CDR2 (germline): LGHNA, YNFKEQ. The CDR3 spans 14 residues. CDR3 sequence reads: CASSLGSGPDTQYF. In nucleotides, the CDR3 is TGTGCCAGCAGCTTGGGGTCGGGACCGGATACGCAGTATTTT.

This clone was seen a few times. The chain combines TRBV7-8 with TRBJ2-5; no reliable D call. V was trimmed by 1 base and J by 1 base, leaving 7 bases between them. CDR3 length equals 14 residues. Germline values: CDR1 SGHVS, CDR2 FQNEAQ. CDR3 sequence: CASSLEVAQETQYF. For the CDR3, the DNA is TGTGCCAGCAGCTTAGAGGTAGCCCAAGAGACCCAGTACTTC.

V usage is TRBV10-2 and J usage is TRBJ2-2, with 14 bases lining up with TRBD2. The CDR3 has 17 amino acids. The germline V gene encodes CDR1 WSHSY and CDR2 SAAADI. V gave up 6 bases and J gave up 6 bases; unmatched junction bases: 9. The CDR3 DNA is TGCGCCAGCAGGGGACTAGCGGGAGATTCGGGTGCCGGGGAGCTGTTTTTT. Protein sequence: CASRGLAGDSGAGELFF.

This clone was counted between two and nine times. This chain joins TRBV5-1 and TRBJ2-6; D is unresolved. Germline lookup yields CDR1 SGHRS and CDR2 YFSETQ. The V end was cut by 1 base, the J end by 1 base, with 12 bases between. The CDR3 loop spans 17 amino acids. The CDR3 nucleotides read TGCGCCAGCAGCTTGTACGCAGAATTTTCTGGGGCCAACGTCCTGACTTTC. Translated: CASSLYAEFSGANVLTF.

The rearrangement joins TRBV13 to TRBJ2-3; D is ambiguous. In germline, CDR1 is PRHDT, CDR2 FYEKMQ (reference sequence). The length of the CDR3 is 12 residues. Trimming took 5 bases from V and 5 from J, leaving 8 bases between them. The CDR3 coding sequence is TGTGCCAGCAGCGAAGAAGGAGATACGCAGTATTTT. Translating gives CASSEEGDTQYF.

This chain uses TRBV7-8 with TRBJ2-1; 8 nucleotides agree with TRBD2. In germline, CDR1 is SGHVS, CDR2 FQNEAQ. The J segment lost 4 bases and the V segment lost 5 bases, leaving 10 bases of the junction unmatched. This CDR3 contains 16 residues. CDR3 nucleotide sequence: TGTGCCAGCAGCCCGGGGGGACTAGACGATTACAATGAGCAGTTCTTC. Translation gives CASSPGGLDDYNEQFF.

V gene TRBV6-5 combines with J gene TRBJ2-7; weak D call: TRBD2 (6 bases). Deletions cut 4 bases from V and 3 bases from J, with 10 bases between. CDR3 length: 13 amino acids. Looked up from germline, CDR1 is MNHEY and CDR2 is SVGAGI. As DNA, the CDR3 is TGTGCCAGCAGTTTGGGCGGGGACTACGAGCAGTACTTC. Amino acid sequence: CASSLGGDYEQYF.

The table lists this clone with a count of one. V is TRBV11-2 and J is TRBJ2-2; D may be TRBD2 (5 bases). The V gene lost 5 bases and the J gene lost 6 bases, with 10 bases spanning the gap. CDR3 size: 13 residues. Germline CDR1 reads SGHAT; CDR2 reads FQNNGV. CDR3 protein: CASSPAGAGELFF. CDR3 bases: TGTGCCAGCAGCCCTGCCGGGGCCGGGGAGCTGTTTTTT.